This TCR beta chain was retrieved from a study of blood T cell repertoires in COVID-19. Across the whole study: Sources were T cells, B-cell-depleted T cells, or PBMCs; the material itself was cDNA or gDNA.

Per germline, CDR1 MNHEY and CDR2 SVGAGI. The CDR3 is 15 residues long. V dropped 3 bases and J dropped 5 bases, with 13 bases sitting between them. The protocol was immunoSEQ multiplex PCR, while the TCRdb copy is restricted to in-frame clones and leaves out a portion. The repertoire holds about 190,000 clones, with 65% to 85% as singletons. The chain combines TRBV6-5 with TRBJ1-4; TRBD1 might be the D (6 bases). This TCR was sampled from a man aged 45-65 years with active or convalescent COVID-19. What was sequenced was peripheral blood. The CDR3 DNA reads TGTGCCAGCAGTTATTCCGGACAGATAAATGAAAAACTGTTTTTT. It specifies CASSYSGQINEKLFF.